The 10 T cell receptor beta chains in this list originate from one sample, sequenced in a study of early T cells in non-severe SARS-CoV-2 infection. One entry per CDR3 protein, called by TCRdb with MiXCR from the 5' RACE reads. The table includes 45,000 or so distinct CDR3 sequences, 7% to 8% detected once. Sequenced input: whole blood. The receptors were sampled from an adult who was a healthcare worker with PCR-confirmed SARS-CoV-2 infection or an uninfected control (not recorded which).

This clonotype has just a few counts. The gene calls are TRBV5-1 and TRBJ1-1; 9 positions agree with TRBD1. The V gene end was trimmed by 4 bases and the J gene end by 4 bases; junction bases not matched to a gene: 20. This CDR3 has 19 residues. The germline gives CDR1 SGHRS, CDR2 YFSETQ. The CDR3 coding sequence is TGCGCCAGCAGCCCCCAACGACCGGGACAGGGTTTCGGAGGCACTGAAGCTTTCTTT. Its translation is CASSPQRPGQGFGGTEAFF.

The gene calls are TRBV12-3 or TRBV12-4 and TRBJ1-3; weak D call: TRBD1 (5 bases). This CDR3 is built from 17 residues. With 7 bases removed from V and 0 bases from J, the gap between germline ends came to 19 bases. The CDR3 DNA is TGTGCCAGCACTGAGGGGTTAGGGATGAGCTCTGGAAACACCATATATTTT. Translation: CASTEGLGMSSGNTIYF.

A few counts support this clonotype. CDR3 nucleotide sequence: TGTGCCAGCAGTTTGAAGGGAAGCTCCTACAATGAGCAGTTCTTC. Protein product: CASSLKGSSYNEQFF. The V and J genes are TRBV12-3 or TRBV12-4 and TRBJ2-1; D gene unclear. V lost 3 bases and J lost 0, with 9 bases in between. This CDR3 contains 15 residues.

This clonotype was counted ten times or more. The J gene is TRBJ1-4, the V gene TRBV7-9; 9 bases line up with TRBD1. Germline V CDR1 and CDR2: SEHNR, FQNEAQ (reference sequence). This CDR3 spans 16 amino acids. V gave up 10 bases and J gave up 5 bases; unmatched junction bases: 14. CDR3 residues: CATPGQGPEENEKLFF. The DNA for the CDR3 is TGTGCCACGCCGGGACAGGGTCCAGAAGAAAATGAAAAACTGTTTTTT.

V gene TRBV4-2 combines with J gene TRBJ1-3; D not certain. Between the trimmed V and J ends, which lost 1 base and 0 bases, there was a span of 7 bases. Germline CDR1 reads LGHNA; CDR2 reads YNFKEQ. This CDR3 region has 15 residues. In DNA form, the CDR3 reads TGTGCCAGCAGCCAAGGGCACTCCTCTGGAAACACCATATATTTT. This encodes CASSQGHSSGNTIYF.

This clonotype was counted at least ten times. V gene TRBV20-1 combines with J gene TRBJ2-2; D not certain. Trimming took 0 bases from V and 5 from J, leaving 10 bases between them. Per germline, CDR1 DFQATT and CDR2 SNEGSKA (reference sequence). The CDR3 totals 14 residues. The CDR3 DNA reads TGCAGTGCTAGAGATCAAGGTTTTACCGGGGAGCTGTTTTTT. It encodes CSARDQGFTGELFF.

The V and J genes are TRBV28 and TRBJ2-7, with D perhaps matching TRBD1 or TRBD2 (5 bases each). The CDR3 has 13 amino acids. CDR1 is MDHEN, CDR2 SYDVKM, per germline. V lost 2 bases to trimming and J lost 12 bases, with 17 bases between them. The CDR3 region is CASSLPGTSNWYF. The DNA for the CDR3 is TGTGCCAGCAGTTTACCCGGGACGTCCAACTGGTACTTC.

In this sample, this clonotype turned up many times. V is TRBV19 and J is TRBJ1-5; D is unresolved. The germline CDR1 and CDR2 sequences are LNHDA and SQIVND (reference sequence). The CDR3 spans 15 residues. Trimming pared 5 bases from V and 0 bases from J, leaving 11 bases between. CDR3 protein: CASSLPGNSNQPQHF. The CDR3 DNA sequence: TGTGCCAGTAGTCTCCCGGGGAATAGCAATCAGCCCCAGCATTTT.

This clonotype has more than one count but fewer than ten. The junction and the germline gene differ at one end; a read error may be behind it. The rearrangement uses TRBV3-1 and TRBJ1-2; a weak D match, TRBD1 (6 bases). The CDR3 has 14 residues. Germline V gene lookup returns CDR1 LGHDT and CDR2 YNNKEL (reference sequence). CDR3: CASNQQGLSYGYTF. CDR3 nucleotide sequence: TGTGCCAGCAACCAACAGGGACTTAGCTATGGCTACACCTTC.

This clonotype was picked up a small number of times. CDR3 region: CASSLPDLSNTEAFF. The CDR3 DNA reads as TGTGCCAGCAGCTTACCGGACCTGTCGAACACTGAAGCTTTCTTT. This sequence joins TRBV7-9 and TRBJ1-1; D remains ambiguous. This CDR3 is 15 amino acids long. Germline CDR1 reads SEHNR; CDR2 reads FQNEAQ (reference sequence). V was cut by 2 bases and J by 1 base, with 11 bases left in between.